The rows below give T cell receptor beta chains drawn from one sample of a study of tumor T cells in aggressive B-cell lymphoma. Libraries were prepared by immunoSEQ multiplex PCR; TCRdb keeps only in-frame clonotypes and omits some of them. This table holds some 460 clones, roughly 90% found once. The material sequenced was tumor tissue. These receptor sequences come from an adult with diffuse large B cell lymphoma. The CDR3 runs from the conserved cysteine through the conserved F or W. Fields, in order: CDR3 DNA, CDR3 protein, J gene, clone size, V gene, D gene. D genes are given only for firm matches. Some rows have no size entry. The others give once, few or many, or a class for an expanded clone.

CDR3nt: TGTGCCAGCTCACCGTACCAGGGGACGCACACTGAAGCTTTCTTT; CDR3aa: CASSPYQGTHTEAFF; j_gene: TRBJ1-1; abundance: .; v_gene: TRBV18; d_gene: .
CDR3nt: TGTGCCAGTCGTCTCCTGAGGTACACTGAAGCTTTCTTT; CDR3aa: CASRLLRYTEAFF; j_gene: TRBJ1-1; abundance: .; v_gene: TRBV19; d_gene: .
CDR3nt: TGTGCCAGCAGTCGGACAGGCGAAAAACTGTTTTTT; CDR3aa: CASSRTGEKLFF; j_gene: TRBJ1-4; abundance: .; v_gene: TRBV28; d_gene: TRBD1
CDR3nt: TGTGCCAGCAGCTTAGCGGGGGCAGGGCAACCCTACGAGCAGTACTTC; CDR3aa: CASSLAGAGQPYEQYF; j_gene: TRBJ2-7; abundance: .; v_gene: TRBV7-2; d_gene: .
CDR3nt: TGTGCCAGCAGCGTAGATGGACAGACTTTAGATACGCAGTATTTT; CDR3aa: CASSVDGQTLDTQYF; j_gene: TRBJ2-3; abundance: .; v_gene: TRBV9; d_gene: .
CDR3nt: TGCAGTGCTGAGGACTTTACGCAGTATTTT; CDR3aa: CSAEDFTQYF; j_gene: TRBJ2-3; abundance: .; v_gene: TRBV20-1; d_gene: .
CDR3nt: TGCAGCGTTGACGGTTGGGGGGGACAGGGGCAGTTCTTC; CDR3aa: CSVDGWGGQGQFF; j_gene: TRBJ2-1; abundance: .; v_gene: TRBV29-1; d_gene: TRBD1
CDR3nt: TGTGCCATCAGGGGAGGACAGGGGGCTGGTGGGGCCAACGTCCTGACTTTC; CDR3aa: CAIRGGQGAGGANVLTF; j_gene: TRBJ2-6; abundance: .; v_gene: TRBV10-3; d_gene: TRBD1
CDR3nt: TGTGCCAGCAGCCCTAGGACAGGGGGCACCGGGGAGCTGTTTTTT; CDR3aa: CASSPRTGGTGELFF; j_gene: TRBJ2-2; abundance: .; v_gene: TRBV9; d_gene: TRBD1
CDR3nt: TGTGCCAGCAGTTTGTCCAGAAAATATGGCTACACCTTC; CDR3aa: CASSLSRKYGYTF; j_gene: TRBJ1-2; abundance: .; v_gene: TRBV28; d_gene: .
CDR3nt: TGTGCCAGCAGCGTAGAACAGGGTTACGAGCAGTACTTC; CDR3aa: CASSVEQGYEQYF; j_gene: TRBJ2-7; abundance: .; v_gene: TRBV9; d_gene: .
CDR3nt: TGCGCCAGCAGCGCACAGGGGAACACTGAAGCTTTCTTT; CDR3aa: CASSAQGNTEAFF; j_gene: TRBJ1-1; abundance: .; v_gene: TRBV5-1; d_gene: .
CDR3nt: TGCGCCAGCAGCTTGGGTAGCGGGACAGTTGAGCAGTTCTTC; CDR3aa: CASSLGSGTVEQFF; j_gene: TRBJ2-1; abundance: once; v_gene: TRBV5-1; d_gene: .
CDR3nt: TGTGCCAGCAGCTTAGGAGCCTACGAGCAGTACTTC; CDR3aa: CASSLGAYEQYF; j_gene: TRBJ2-7; abundance: .; v_gene: TRBV7-9; d_gene: .
CDR3nt: TGTGCCAGCAGCCGGAGGCTCAAGACGGGAGGGTGGGCAGATACGCAGTATTTT; CDR3aa: CASSRRLKTGGWADTQYF; j_gene: TRBJ2-3; abundance: .; v_gene: TRBV5-8; d_gene: TRBD2
CDR3nt: TGTGCCAGCAGTGAAGGTAAACTAGCGGGGTCCTACAATGAGCAGTTCTTC; CDR3aa: CASSEGKLAGSYNEQFF; j_gene: TRBJ2-1; abundance: .; v_gene: TRBV2; d_gene: TRBD2
CDR3nt: TGTGCCAGCGGGGGGAGGAACACTGAAGCTTTCTTT; CDR3aa: CASGGRNTEAFF; j_gene: TRBJ1-1; abundance: .; v_gene: TRBV25-1; d_gene: .